The 11 T cell receptor beta chains in this list originate from one sample, sequenced in a study of blood T cell repertoires in COVID-19. Assay used: immunoSEQ multiplex PCR; TCRdb lists only in-frame clones, some missing. The repertoire holds 310,000 or so clones, roughly 90% seen once, with around 6.6% in the top ten. The sample taken for sequencing was peripheral blood. These TCRs come from a man younger than 35 who had recovered from COVID-19.

This clone was seen a single time. This chain connects TRBV24-1 to TRBJ1-2, with D tentatively TRBD1 (6 bases). The CDR3 length is 12 residues. Germline values: CDR1 KGHDR, CDR2 SFDVKD. The V end was cut by 9 bases, the J end by 6 bases, with 13 bases between. The CDR3: CATSKGGDGYTF. The CDR3 bases are TGTGCCACCTCTAAAGGGGGAGATGGCTACACCTTC.

This clone was detected only once. The chain carries TRBV10-3 and TRBJ2-1; no clear D. With 5 bases removed from V and 6 bases from J, the gap between germline ends came to 11 bases. This CDR3 contains 13 residues. Germline loops: CDR1 ENHRY, CDR2 SYGVKD. CDR3 nucleotides: TGTGCCATCAGTTCACCGGGTCCCAATGAGCAGTTCTTC. Encoded protein: CAISSPGPNEQFF.

This clone was detected a few times. The chain links TRBV5-4 to TRBJ1-1; D remains unclear. Looked up from germline, CDR1 is SGHNT and CDR2 is YYREEE (reference sequence). There are 13 residues in the CDR3. The V and J ends lost 5 bases and 0 bases respectively, with 8 bases between them. The DNA of the CDR3 is TGTGCCAGCAGAGGCGGCTTGAACACTGAAGCTTTCTTT. It yields the protein CASRGGLNTEAFF.

This clone was counted only a few times. This sample includes further DNA sequences coding for the same CDR3. V is TRBV4-1 and J is TRBJ1-4, with a weak D call TRBD1 (5 bases). Germline V lookup: CDR1 MGHRA, CDR2 YSYEKL. V lost 2 bases to trimming and J lost 3 bases, with 10 bases between them. CDR3 length: 15 amino acids. CDR3 amino acids: CASSQPRQSNEKLFF. The CDR3 region has the DNA TGCGCCAGCAGCCAACCCCGACAGTCTAATGAAAAACTGTTTTTT.

This chain connects TRBV15 to TRBJ1-4; weak D call: TRBD1 (5 bases). Trimming stripped 0 bases from V and 7 bases from J, with 12 bases between. This CDR3 has 15 residues. CDR1 is LNHNV and CDR2 is YYDKDF in the germline V gene (reference sequence). Written as DNA, the CDR3 is TGTGCCACCAGCAGAGATCCGGTCGGGGGTGAAAAACTGTTTTTT. It codes for CATSRDPVGGEKLFF.

The V call is TRBV7-3, the J call TRBJ2-5, with D perhaps matching TRBD1 (6 bases). Germline V CDR1 and CDR2: SGHTA, FQGTGA. Trimming removed 3 bases from V and 4 bases from J, with 15 bases in between. The CDR3 consists of 15 residues. The CDR3 protein is CASSFRAGVGETQYF. CDR3 DNA: TGTGCCAGCAGCTTTCGGGCAGGGGTTGGAGAGACCCAGTACTTC.

Here the CDR3 DNA reads TGTGCCAGCAACTCTCGGGGGGCAGGGGGCTACACCTTC. This gives the protein CASNSRGAGGYTF. The chain combines TRBV2 with TRBJ1-2; maybe TRBD1 (6 bases). There are 13 residues in the CDR3. CDR1 and CDR2 from the germline V gene are SNHLY and FYNNEI. The V end lost 7 bases, the J end lost 8 bases, and 17 bases lay between the germline ends.

The V and J genes are TRBV6-5 and TRBJ2-1; 7 nucleotides align to TRBD2. The CDR3 is made up of 15 amino acids. V shed 0 bases and J 5 bases; nucleotides not matched to a gene: 4. CDR1 is MNHEY, CDR2 SVGAGI, per germline. The CDR3 sequence: CASSYSLATNNEQFF. The CDR3, as DNA: TGTGCCAGCAGTTACTCACTAGCGACAAACAATGAGCAGTTCTTC.

To note about this clone: Other DNA sequences in the sample encode the same CDR3. This chain joins TRBV6-5 and TRBJ1-1, with a tentative D call TRBD1 (5 bases). The germline CDR1 and CDR2 sequences are MNHEY and SVGAGI. This CDR3 spans 13 amino acids. Trimming stripped 2 bases from V and 5 bases from J, with 9 bases between. The DNA of the CDR3 is TGTGCCAGCAGTTACGGGGCTGGGACTGAAGCTTTCTTT. Its translation is CASSYGAGTEAFF.

V and J are TRBV6-4 and TRBJ2-5; no clear D. The germline V gene encodes CDR1 MRHNA and CDR2 SNTAGT. V gave up 7 bases and J gave up 5 bases, with 11 bases separating them. The CDR3 covers 12 residues. CDR3 sequence: CASITTWETQYF. For the CDR3, the DNA is TGTGCCAGCATCACTACGTGGGAGACCCAGTACTTC.

The CDR3 here is CASSKIFRSYEQYF. CDR3 nucleotides: TGTGCCAGCAGCAAAATTTTTCGCAGCTACGAGCAGTACTTC. J is TRBJ2-7 and V is TRBV21-1; the DNA was not compared with TRBD1, the D call given in the table. TRBV21-1 is a pseudogene segment. This CDR3 comprises 14 residues.